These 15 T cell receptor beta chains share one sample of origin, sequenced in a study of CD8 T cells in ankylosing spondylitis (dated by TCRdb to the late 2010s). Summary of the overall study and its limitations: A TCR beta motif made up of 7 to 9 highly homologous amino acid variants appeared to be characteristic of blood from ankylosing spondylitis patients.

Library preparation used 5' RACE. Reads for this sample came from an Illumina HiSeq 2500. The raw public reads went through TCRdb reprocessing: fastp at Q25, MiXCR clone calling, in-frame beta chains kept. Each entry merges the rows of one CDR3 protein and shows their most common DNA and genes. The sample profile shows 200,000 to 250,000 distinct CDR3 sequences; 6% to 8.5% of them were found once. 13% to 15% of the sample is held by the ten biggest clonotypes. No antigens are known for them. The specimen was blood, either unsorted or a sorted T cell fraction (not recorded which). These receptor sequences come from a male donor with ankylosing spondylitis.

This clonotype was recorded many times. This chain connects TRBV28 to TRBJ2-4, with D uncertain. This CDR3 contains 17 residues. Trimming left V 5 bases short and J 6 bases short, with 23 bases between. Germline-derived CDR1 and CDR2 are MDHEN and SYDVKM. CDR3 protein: CASSTPRMVAAVNIQYF. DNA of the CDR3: TGTGCCAGCAGTACCCCCCGGATGGTTGCGGCGGTAAACATTCAGTACTTC.

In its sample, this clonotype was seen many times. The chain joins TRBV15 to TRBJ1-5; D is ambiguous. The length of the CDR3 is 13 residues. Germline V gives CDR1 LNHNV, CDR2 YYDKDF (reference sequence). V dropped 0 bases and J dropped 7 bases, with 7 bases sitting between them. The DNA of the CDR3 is TGTGCCACCAGCAGAGATAGAGCCCAGCCCCAGCATTTT. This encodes CATSRDRAQPQHF.

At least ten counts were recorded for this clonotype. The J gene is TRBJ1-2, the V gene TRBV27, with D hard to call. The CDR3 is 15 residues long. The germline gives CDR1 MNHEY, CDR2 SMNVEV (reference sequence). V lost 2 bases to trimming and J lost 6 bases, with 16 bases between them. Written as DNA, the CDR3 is TGTGCCAGCAGTTTAGTTTACCGGGAAGGCAATGGCTACACCTTC. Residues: CASSLVYREGNGYTF.

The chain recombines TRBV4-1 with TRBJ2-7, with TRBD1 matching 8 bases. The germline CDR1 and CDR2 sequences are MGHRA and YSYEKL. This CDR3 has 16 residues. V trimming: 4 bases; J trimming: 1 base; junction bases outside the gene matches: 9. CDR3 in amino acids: CASSLHMGQVSYEQYF. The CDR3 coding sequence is TGCGCCAGCAGCCTGCATATGGGACAGGTATCCTACGAGCAGTACTTC.

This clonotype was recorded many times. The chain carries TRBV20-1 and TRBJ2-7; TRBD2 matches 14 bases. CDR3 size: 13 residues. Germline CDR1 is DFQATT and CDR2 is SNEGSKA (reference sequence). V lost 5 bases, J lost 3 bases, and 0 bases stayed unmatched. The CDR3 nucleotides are TGCAGTGCTGGGACTAGCGGGAGCTACGAGCAGTACTTC. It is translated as CSAGTSGSYEQYF.

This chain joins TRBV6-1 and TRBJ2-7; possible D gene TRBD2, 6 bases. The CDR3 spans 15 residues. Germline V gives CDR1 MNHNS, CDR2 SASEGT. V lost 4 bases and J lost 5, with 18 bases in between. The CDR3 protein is CASSVRDRGRDEQYF. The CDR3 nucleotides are TGTGCCAGCAGTGTCCGGGACCGGGGGAGAGACGAGCAGTACTTC.

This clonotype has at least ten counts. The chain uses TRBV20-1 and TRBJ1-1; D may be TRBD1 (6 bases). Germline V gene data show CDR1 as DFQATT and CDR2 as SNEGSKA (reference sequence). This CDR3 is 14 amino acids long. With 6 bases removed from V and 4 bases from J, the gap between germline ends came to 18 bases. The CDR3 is CSAQRPDRFTEAFF. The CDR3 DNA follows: TGCAGTGCGCAGAGGCCCGACAGGTTCACTGAAGCTTTCTTT.

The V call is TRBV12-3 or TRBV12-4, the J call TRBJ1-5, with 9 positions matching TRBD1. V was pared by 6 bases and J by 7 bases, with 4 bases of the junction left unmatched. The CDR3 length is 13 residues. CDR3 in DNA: TGTGCCAGCAGGGGACAGGGAAGACAGCCCCAGCATTTT. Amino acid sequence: CASRGQGRQPQHF.

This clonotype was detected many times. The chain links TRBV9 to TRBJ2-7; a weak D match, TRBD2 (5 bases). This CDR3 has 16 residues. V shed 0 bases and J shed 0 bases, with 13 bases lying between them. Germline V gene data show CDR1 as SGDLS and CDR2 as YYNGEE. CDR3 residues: CASSVVSSSNSYEQYF. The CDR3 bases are TGTGCCAGCAGCGTAGTTTCTAGCAGTAACTCCTACGAGCAGTACTTC.

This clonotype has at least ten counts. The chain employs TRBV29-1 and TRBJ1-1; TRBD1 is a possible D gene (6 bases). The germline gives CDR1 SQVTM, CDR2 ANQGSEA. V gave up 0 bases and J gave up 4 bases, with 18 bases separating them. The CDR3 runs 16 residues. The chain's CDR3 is CSVEDRGYGGGTEAFF. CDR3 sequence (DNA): TGCAGCGTTGAAGATCGGGGCTACGGGGGCGGCACTGAAGCTTTCTTT.

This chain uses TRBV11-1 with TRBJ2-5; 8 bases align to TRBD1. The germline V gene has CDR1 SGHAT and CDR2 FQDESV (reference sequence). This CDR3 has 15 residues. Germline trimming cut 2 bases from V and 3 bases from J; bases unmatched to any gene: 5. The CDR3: CASSLWDRLKETQYF. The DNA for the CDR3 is TGTGCCAGCAGCTTATGGGACAGGCTGAAAGAGACCCAGTACTTC.

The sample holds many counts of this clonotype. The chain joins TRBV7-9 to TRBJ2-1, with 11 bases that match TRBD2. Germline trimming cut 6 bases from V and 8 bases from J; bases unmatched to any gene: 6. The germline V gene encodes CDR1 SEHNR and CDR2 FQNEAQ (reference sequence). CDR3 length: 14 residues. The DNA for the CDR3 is TGTGCCAGCAGTACTAGCGGGGGAAGGGATGAGCAGTTCTTC. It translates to CASSTSGGRDEQFF.

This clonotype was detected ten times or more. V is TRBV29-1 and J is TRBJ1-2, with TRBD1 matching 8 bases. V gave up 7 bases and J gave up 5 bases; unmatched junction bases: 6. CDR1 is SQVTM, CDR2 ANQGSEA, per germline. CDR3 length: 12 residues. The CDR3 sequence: CSGAQGGYGYTF. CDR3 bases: TGCAGCGGGGCACAGGGGGGGTATGGCTACACCTTC.

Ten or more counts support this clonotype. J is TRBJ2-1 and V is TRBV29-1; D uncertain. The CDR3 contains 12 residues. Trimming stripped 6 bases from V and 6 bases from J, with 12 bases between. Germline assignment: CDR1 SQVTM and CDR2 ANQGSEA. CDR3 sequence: CSVVFLGNEQFF. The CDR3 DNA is TGCAGCGTCGTATTTCTAGGCAATGAGCAGTTCTTC.

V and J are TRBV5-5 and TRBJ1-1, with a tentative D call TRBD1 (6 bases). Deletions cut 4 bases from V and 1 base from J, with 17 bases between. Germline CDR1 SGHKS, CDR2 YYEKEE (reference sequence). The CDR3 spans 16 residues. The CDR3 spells CASSRQGPTTNTEAFF. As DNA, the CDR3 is TGTGCCAGCAGCCGGCAGGGGCCAACGACGAACACTGAAGCTTTCTTT. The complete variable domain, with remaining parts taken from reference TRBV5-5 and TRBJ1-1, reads DAGVTQSPTHLIKTRGQQVTLRCSPISGHKSVSWYQQVLGQGPQFIFQYYEKEERGRGNFPDRFSARQFPNYSSELNVNALLLGDSALYLCASSRQGPTTNTEAFFGQGTRLTVV.